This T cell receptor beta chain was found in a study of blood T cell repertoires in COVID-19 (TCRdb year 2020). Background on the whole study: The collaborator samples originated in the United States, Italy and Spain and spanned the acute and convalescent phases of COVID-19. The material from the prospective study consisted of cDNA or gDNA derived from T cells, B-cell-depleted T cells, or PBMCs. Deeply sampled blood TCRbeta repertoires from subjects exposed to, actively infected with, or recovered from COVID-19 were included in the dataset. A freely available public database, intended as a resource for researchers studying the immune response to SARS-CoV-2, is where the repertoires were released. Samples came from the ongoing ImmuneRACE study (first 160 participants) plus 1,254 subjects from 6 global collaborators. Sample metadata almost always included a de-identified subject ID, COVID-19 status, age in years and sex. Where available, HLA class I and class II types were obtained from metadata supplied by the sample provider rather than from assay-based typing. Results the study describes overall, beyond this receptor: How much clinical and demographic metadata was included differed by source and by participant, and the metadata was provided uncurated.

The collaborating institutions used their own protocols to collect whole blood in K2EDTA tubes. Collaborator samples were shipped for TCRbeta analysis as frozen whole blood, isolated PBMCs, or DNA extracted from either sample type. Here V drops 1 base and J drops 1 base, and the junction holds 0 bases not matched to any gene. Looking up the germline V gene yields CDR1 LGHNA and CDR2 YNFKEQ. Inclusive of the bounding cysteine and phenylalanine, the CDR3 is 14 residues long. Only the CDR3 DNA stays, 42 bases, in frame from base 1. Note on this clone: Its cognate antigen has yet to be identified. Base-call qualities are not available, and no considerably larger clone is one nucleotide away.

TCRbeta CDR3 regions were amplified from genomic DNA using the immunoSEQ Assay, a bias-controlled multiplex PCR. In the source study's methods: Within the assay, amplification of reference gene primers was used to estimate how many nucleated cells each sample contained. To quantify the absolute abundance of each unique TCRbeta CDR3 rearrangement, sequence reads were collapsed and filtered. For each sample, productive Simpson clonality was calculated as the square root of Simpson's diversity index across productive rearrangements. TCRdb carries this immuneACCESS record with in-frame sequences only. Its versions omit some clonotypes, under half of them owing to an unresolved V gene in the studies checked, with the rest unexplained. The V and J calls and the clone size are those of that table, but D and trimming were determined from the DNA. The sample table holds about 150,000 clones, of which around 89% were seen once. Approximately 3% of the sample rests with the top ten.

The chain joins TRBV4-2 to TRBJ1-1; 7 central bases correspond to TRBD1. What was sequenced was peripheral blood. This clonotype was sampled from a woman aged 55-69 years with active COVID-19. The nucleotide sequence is TGTGCCAGCAGCCAAGGGGACAGGAACACTGAAGCTTTCTTT. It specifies CASSQGDRNTEAFF.